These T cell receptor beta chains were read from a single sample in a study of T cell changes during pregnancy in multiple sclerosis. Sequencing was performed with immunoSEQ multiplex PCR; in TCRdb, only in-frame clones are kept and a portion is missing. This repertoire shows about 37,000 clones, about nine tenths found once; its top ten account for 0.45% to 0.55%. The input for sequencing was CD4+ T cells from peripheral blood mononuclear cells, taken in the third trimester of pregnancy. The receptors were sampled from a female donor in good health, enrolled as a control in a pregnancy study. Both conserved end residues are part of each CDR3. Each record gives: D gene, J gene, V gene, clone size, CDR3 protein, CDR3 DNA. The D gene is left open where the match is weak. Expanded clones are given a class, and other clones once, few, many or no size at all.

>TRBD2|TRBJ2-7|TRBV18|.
CASSPSLLAPAYEQYF
TGTGCCAGCTCCCCTTCTCTACTAGCGCCCGCCTACGAGCAGTACTTC
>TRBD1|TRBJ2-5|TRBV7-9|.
CASSLGTAKETQYF
TGTGCCAGCAGTTTAGGGACAGCTAAAGAGACCCAGTACTTC
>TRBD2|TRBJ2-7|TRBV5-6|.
CASSPGTSGALGYEQYF
TGTGCCAGCAGCCCTGGGACTAGCGGGGCTCTGGGATACGAGCAGTACTTC
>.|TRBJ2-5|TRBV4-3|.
CASSQDQGSQETQYF
TGCGCCAGCAGCCAAGATCAGGGCTCTCAAGAGACCCAGTACTTC
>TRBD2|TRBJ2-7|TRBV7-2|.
CASSLAGGYEQYF
TGTGCCAGCAGCCTAGCGGGAGGCTACGAGCAGTACTTC
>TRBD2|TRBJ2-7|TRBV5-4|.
CASSLPSGMTYEQYF
TGTGCCAGCAGCTTGCCTAGCGGGATGACCTACGAGCAGTACTTC
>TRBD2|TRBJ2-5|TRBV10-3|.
CAISESRGLAHQETQYF
TGTGCCATCAGTGAGTCGAGGGGACTAGCCCATCAAGAGACCCAGTACTTC
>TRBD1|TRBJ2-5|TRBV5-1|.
CASSWGVGTGPPRTQYF
TGCGCCAGCAGCTGGGGGGTCGGGACAGGGCCCCCCAGAACCCAGTACTTC
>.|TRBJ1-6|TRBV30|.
CAWNSLGPGNSPLHF
TGTGCCTGGAACTCCCTGGGTCCCGGGAATTCACCCCTCCACTTT
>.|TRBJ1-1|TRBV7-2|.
CASCQGTYTEAFF
TGTGCCAGCTGCCAAGGGACTTACACTGAAGCTTTCTTT
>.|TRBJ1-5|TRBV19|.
CASSIRAGQVFLQPQHF
TGTGCCAGTAGTATTCGGGCGGGGCAGGTTTTCCTTCAGCCCCAGCATTTT
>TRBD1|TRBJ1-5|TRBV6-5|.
CASSRQGKQPQHF
TGTGCCAGCAGTCGACAGGGTAAGCAGCCCCAGCATTTT
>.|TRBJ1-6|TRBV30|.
CAWKGGAASHNSPLHF
TGTGCCTGGAAGGGGGGGGCGGCGTCTCATAATTCACCCCTCCACTTT
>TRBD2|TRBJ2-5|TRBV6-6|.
CASRGLAGGETQYF
TGTGCCAGCAGAGGACTAGCGGGGGGGGAGACCCAGTACTTC
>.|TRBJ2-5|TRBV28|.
CASSLQETQYF
TGTGCCAGCAGCCTGCAAGAGACCCAGTACTTC
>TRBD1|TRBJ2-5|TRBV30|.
CAWSSGQGAQETQYF
TGTGCCTGGAGCTCGGGACAGGGGGCCCAAGAGACCCAGTACTTC
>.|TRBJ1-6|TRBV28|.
CASRGIGILNSPLHF
TGTGCCAGCAGAGGAATCGGGATCCTTAATTCACCCCTCCACTTT
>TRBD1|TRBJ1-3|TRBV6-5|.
CASSTQGDTIYF
TGTGCCAGCAGTACCCAGGGGGACACCATATATTTT
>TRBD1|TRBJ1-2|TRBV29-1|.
CSVGQGEDYGYTF
TGCAGCGTGGGACAGGGTGAGGACTATGGCTACACCTTC
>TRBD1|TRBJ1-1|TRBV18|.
CASSPRDSTEAFF
TGTGCCAGCTCACCACGGGACAGCACTGAAGCTTTCTTT
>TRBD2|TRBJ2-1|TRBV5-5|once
CASSLGLAGGRNEQFF
TGTGCCAGCAGCTTGGGACTAGCGGGAGGGCGCAATGAGCAGTTCTTC
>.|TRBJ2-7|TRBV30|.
CAWSSSRTQLSYEQYF
TGTGCCTGGAGCTCCTCCAGGACACAACTTTCCTACGAGCAGTACTTC
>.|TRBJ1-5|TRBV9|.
CASSVVKGVFGSQPQHF
TGTGCCAGCAGCGTTGTGAAAGGAGTGTTTGGTAGTCAGCCCCAGCATTTT
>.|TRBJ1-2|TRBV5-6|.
CASSLGQIYGYTF
TGTGCCAGCAGCCTGGGACAAATCTATGGCTACACCTTC
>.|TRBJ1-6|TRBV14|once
CASSQDGSYWGFSSPLHF
TGTGCCAGCAGCCAAGATGGCTCTTATTGGGGCTTCTCGTCACCCCTCCACTTT
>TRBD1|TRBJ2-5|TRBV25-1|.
CASSEWGQGGNQYF
TGTGCCAGCAGTGAATGGGGACAGGGGGGTAACCAGTACTTC
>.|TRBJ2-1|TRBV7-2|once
CASSFVGLSYNEQFF
TGTGCCAGCAGCTTCGTTGGTCTATCATACAATGAGCAGTTCTTC
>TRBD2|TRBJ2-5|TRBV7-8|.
CASSVGGLAGVGQETQYF
TGTGCCAGCAGCGTGGGGGGACTAGCGGGAGTGGGGCAAGAGACCCAGTACTTC
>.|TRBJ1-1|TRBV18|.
CASSLGGARNTEAFF
TGTGCCAGCTCCTTGGGAGGGGCCCGAAACACTGAAGCTTTCTTT
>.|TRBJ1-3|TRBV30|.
CAWRPGSGNTIYF
TGTGCCTGGAGACCAGGATCCGGAAACACCATATATTTT
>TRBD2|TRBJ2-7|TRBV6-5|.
CASSYSGGGFNEQYF
TGTGCCAGCAGTTACTCGGGGGGAGGGTTCAACGAGCAGTACTTC
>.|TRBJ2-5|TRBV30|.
CAWSVQGETQYF
TGTGCCTGGAGTGTACAGGGAGAGACCCAGTACTTC
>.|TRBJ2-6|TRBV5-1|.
CASSHGSSGANVLTF
TGCGCCAGCAGCCACGGGAGCTCTGGGGCCAACGTCCTGACTTTC
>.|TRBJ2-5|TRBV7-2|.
CASSLALPQETQYF
TGTGCCAGCAGCTTGGCCCTGCCTCAAGAGACCCAGTACTTC
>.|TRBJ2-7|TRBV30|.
CAWSVDQGLYEQYF
TGTGCCTGGAGTGTAGACCAGGGTCTCTACGAGCAGTACTTC
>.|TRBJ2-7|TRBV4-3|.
CASSQDYAGRGYEQYF
TGCGCCAGCAGCCAAGATTATGCAGGGCGAGGCTACGAGCAGTACTTC
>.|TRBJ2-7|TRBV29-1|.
CSVAPSSYEQYF
TGCAGCGTAGCCCCTAGCAGCTACGAGCAGTACTTC
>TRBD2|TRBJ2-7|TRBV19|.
CASSKRLPGTSGTYEQYF
TGTGCCAGTAGTAAACGATTACCCGGGACTAGCGGGACGTACGAGCAGTACTTC
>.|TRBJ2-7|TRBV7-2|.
CASSLTRVGGYEQYF
TGTGCCAGCAGCTTAACCCGGGTGGGGGGCTACGAGCAGTACTTC
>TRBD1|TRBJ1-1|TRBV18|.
CASSHGTGGSGTFF
TGTGCCAGCTCACACGGGACAGGGGGCAGCGGAACTTTCTTT
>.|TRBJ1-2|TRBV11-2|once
CASSLLPGVPYGYTF
TGTGCCAGCAGCTTATTACCCGGAGTTCCCTATGGCTACACCTTC
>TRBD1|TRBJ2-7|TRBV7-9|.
CASSDRDRTPREQYF
TGTGCCAGCAGCGACCGGGACAGGACCCCTCGGGAGCAGTACTTC
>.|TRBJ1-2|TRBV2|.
CASSEGGFRGYTF
TGTGCCAGCAGTGAAGGCGGGTTCCGCGGCTACACCTTC
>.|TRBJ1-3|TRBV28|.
CASRIQGAGNTIYF
TGTGCCAGCAGAATACAGGGTGCTGGAAACACCATATATTTT
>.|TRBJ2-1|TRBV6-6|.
CASSPGSSYNEQFF
TGTGCCAGCAGTCCCGGGAGCTCCTACAATGAGCAGTTCTTC
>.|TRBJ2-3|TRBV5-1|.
CASSWRAEGTQYF
TGCGCCAGCAGTTGGAGGGCCGAGGGTACGCAGTATTTT
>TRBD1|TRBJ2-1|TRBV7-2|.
CASSLVGGGTGAYNEQFF
TGTGCCAGCAGCTTAGTAGGCGGTGGGACAGGGGCCTACAATGAGCAGTTCTTC
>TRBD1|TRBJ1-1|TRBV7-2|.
CASSPGTGMNTEAFF
TGTGCCAGCAGCCCGGGGACAGGGATGAACACTGAAGCTTTCTTT
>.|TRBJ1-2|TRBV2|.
CASSDTGLYGYTF
TGTGCCAGCAGTGATACAGGGCTCTATGGCTACACCTTC
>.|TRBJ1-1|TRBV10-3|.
CATREPGMNTEAFF
TGTGCCACTAGAGAGCCCGGAATGAACACTGAAGCTTTCTTT
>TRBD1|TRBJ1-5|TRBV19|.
CASSMLFGGGDQPQHF
TGTGCCAGTAGTATGTTGTTTGGAGGGGGCGATCAGCCCCAGCATTTT
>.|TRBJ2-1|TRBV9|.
CASSVGLGLTYNEQFF
TGTGCCAGCAGCGTAGGCTTAGGACTAACTTACAATGAGCAGTTCTTC
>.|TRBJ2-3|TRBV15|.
CATRGTSTDTQYF
TGTGCCACCAGGGGGACTAGCACAGATACGCAGTATTTT